This T cell receptor beta chain was retrieved from a study of T cell responses to AZD1222 COVID-19 vaccine. Some second doses came at about 4 weeks and others at about 12 weeks; these were pooled. Measured with immunoSEQ multiplex PCR; TCRdb has only the in-frame clones, and not every one. This table has some 100,000 clones, 85% to 90% appearing once. Trimming took 6 bases from V and 8 from J, leaving 20 bases between them. Germline V gene lookup returns CDR1 SNHLY and CDR2 FYNNEI. This CDR3 is built from 15 residues. To note about this clone: Its specificity is not known.

Whole-study findings and limits: Just a handful of AZD1222 recipients were seropositive at baseline. The CD4 TCRs associated with vaccination extended across spike and predominated at 160-218 and 743-854. Clonal diversity was possibly underestimated, and white British individuals and females predominated among donors.

Sample: peripheral blood, taken 28 days after the second AZD1222 dose. The genes are TRBV2 and TRBJ2-1, with D hard to call. This receptor was obtained from an adult who received the AZD1222 COVID-19 vaccine. The CDR3 here is CASRPPGFRGYEQFF. CDR3 nucleotides: TGTGCCAGCAGGCCGCCGGGCTTCAGAGGATATGAGCAGTTCTTC.